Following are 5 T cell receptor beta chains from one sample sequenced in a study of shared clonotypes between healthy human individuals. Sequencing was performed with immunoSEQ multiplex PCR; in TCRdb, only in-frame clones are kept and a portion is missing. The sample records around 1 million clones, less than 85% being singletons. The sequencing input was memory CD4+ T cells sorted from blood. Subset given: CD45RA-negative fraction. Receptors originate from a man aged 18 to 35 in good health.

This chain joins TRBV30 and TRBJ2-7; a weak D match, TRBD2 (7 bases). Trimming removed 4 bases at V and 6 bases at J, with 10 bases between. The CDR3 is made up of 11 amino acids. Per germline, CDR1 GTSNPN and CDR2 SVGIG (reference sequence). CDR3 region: CAWKGGSEQYF. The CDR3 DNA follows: TGTGCCTGGAAGGGGGGGTCCGAGCAGTACTTC.

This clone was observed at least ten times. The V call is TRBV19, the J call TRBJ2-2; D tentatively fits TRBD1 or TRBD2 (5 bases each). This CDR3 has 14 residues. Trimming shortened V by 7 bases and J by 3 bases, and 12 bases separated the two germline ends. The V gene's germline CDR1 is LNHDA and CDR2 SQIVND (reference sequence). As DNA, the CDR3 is TGTGCCAGTACTGGGACCACCTACACCGGGGAGCTGTTTTTT. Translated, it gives CASTGTTYTGELFF.

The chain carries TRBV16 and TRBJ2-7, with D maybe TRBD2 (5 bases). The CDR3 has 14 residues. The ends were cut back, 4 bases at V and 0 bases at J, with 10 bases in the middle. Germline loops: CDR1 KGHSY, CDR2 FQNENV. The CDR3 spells CASSPRVSSYEQYF. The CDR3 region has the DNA TGTGCCAGCAGCCCGCGGGTAAGCTCCTACGAGCAGTACTTC. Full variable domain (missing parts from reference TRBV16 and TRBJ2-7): GEEVAQTPKHLVRGEGQKAKLYCAPIKGHSYVFWYQQVLKNEFKFLISFQNENVFDETGMPKERFSAKCLPNSPCSLEIQATKLEDSAVYFCASSPRVSSYEQYFGPGTRLTVT.

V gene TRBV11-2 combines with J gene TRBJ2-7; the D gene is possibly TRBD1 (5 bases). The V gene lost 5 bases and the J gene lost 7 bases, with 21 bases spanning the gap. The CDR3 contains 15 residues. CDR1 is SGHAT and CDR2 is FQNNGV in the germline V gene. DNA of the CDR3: TGTGCCAGCAGCGATTACGCAGGGCTTATTGGGGAGCAGTACTTC. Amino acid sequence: CASSDYAGLIGEQYF.

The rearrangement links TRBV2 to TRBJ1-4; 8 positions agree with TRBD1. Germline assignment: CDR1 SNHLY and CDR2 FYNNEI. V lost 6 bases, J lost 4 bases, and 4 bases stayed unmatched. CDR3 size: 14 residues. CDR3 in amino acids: CASRGDRNNEKLFF. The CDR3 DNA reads TGTGCCAGCAGGGGGGACAGGAATAATGAAAAACTGTTTTTT.